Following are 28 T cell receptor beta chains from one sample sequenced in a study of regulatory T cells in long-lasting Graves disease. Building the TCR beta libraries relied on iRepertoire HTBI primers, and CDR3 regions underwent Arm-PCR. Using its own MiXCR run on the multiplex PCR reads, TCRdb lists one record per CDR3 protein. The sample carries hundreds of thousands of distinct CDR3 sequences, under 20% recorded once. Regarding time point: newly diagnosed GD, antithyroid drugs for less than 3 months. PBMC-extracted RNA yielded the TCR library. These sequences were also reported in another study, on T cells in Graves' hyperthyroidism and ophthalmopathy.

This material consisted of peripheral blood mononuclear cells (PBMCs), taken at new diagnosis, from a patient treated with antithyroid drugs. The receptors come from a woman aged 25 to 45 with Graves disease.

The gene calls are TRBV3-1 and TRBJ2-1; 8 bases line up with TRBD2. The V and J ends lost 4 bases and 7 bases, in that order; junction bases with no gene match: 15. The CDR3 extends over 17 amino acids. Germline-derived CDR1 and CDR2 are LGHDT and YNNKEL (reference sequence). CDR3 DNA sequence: TGTGCCAGCAGCCCCGGTGTGACGGGAGGGTCCTGGAATGAGCAGTTCTTC. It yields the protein CASSPGVTGGSWNEQFF.

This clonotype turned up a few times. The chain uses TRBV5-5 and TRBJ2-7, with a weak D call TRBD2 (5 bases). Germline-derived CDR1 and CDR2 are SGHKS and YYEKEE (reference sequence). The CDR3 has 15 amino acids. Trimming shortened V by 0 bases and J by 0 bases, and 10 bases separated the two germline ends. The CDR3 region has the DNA TGTGCCAGCAGCTTGGCCCCGGGGTACTCCTACGAGCAGTACTTC. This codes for CASSLAPGYSYEQYF.

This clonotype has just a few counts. The CDR3 bases are TGTGCCAGTAGTATTGGACAGGGAATTAGAAGTGAGCAGTTCTTC. Its translation is CASSIGQGIRSEQFF. V gene TRBV19 combines with J gene TRBJ2-1; TRBD1 matches at 8 bases. The CDR3 contains 15 residues. Germline-derived CDR1 and CDR2 are LNHDA and SQIVND (reference sequence). The V segment lost 3 bases and the J segment 9 bases; nucleotides outside the gene matches: 10. The variable domain in full, completed from reference TRBV19 and TRBJ2-1, reads DGGITQSPKYLFRKEGQNVTLSCEQNLNHDAMYWYRQDPGQGLRLIYYSQIVNDFQKGDIAEGYSVSREKKESFPLTVTSAQKNPTAFYLCASSIGQGIRSEQFFGPGTRLTVL.

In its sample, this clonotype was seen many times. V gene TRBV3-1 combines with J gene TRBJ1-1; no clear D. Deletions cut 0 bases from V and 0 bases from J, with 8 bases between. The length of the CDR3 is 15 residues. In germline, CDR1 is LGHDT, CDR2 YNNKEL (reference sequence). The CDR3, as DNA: TGTGCCAGCAGCCAAGATAAGTTGGTGAACACTGAAGCTTTCTTT. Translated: CASSQDKLVNTEAFF.

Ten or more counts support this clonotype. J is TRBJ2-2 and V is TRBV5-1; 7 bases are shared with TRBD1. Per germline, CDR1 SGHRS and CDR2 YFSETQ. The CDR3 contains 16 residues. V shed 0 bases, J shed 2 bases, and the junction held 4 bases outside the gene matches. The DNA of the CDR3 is TGCGCCAGCAGCTTGGGGGACAGCTCAAACACCGGGGAGCTGTTTTTT. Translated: CASSLGDSSNTGELFF.

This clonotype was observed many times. CDR3 amino acids: CASSGDIQPQHF. CDR3 in DNA: TGTGCCAGCAGTGGGGACATTCAGCCCCAGCATTTT. This sequence joins TRBV28 and TRBJ1-5; D might be TRBD1 (6 bases). CDR1 MDHEN and CDR2 SYDVKM come from the germline V gene. V lost 5 bases and J 6 bases, leaving 8 bases between the germline ends. CDR3 length: 12 residues.

The CDR3 loop reads CASSSGLRGSYNEQFF. CDR3 bases: TGTGCCAGCAGCTCGGGACTGCGGGGCTCCTACAATGAGCAGTTCTTC. The genes are TRBV7-9 and TRBJ2-1, with D perhaps matching TRBD2 (6 bases). The CDR3 runs 16 residues. In germline, CDR1 is SEHNR, CDR2 FQNEAQ (reference sequence). Trimming removed 4 bases at V and 0 bases at J, with 13 bases between.

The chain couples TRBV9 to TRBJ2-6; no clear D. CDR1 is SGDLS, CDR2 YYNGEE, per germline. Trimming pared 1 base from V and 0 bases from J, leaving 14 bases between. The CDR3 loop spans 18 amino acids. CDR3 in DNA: TGTGCCAGCAGCGTATTCCAGGCGGTCTACTCTGGGGCCAACGTCCTGACTTTC. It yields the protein CASSVFQAVYSGANVLTF. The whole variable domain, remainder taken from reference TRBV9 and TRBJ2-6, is DSGVTQTPKHLITATGQRVTLRCSPRSGDLSVYWYQQSLDQGLQFLIQYYNGEERAKGNILERFSAQQFPDLHSELNLSSLELGDSALYFCASSVFQAVYSGANVLTFGAGSRLTVL.

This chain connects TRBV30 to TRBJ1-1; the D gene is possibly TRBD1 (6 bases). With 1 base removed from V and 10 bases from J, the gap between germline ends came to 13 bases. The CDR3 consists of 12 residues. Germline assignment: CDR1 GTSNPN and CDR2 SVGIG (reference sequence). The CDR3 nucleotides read TGTGCCTGGAGTGCCCAGGGGATAGTAGCTTTCTTT. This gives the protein CAWSAQGIVAFF.

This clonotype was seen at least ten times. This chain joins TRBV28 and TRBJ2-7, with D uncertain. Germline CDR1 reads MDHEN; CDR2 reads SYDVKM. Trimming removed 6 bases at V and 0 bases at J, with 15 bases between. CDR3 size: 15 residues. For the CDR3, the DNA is TGTGCCAGCAGATCTCTGACAAGAATCTCCTACGAGCAGTACTTC. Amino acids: CASRSLTRISYEQYF. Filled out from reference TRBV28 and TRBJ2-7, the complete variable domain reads DVKVTQSSRYLVKRTGEKVFLECVQDMDHENMFWYRQDPGLGLRLIYFSYDVKMKEKGDIPEGYSVSREKKERFSLILESASTNQTSMYLCASRSLTRISYEQYFGPGTRLTVT.

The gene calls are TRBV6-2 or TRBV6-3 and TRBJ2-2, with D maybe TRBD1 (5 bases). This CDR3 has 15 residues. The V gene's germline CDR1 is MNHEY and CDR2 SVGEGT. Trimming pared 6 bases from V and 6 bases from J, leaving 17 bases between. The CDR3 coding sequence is TGTGCCAGCAGCCCGGCGGCACAGGCGTCCGGGGAGCTGTTTTTT. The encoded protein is CASSPAAQASGELFF.

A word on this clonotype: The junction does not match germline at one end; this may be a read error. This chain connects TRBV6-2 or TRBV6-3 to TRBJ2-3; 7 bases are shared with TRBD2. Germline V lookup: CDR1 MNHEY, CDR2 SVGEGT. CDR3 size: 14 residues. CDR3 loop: CAGSPGLGRDTQYF. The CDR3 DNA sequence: TGTGCCGGCAGCCCCGGACTAGGAAGAGATACGCAGTATTTT.

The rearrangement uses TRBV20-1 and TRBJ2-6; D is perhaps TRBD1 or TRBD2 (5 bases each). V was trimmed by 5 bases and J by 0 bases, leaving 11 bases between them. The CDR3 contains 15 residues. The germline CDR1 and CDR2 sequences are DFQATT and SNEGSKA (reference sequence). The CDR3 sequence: CSAGGADSGANVLTF. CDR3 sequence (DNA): TGCAGTGCTGGGGGTGCTGACTCTGGGGCCAACGTCCTGACTTTC.

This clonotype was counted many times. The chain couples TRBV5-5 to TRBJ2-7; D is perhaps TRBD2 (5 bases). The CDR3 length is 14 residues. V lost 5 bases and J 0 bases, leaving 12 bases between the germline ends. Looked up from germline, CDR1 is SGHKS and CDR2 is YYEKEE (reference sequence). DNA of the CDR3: TGTGCCAGCAGTTGGGGAGTCGGCTCCTACGAGCAGTACTTC. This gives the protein CASSWGVGSYEQYF.

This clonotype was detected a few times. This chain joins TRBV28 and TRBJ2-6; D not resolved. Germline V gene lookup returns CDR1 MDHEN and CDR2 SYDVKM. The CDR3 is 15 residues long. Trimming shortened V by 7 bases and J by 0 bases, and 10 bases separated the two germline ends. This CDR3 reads CASIPSGSGANVLTF. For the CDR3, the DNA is TGTGCCAGCATCCCCTCGGGCTCTGGGGCCAACGTCCTGACTTTC.

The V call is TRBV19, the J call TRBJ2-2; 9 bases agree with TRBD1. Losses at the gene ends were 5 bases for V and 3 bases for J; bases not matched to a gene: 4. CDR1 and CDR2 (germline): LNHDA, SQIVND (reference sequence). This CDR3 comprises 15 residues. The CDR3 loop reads CASSLRDRDTGELFF. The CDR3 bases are TGTGCCAGTAGTCTCCGGGACAGGGACACCGGGGAGCTGTTTTTT.

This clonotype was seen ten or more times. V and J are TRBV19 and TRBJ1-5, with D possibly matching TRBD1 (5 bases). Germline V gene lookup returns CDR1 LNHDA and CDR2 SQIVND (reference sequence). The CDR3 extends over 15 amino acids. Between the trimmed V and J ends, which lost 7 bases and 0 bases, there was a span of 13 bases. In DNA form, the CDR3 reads TGTGCCAGTAAGGTCGGGGACCTTAGCAATCAGCCCCAGCATTTT. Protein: CASKVGDLSNQPQHF.

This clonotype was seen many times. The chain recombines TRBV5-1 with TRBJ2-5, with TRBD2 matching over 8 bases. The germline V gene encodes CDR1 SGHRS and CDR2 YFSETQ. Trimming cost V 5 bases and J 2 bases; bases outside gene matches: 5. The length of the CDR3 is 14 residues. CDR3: CASRGLGRQETQYF. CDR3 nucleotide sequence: TGCGCCAGCAGGGGACTAGGTCGGCAAGAGACCCAGTACTTC.

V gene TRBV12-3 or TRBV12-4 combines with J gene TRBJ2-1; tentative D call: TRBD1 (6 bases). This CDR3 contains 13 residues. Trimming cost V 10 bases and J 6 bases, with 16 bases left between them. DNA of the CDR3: TGTGCCACGGACTCAACAGGGCCCAATGAGCAGTTCTTC. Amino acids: CATDSTGPNEQFF.

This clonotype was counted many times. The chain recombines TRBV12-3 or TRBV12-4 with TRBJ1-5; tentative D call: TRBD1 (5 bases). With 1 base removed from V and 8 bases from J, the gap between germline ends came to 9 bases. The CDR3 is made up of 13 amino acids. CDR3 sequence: CASSLGSREPQHF. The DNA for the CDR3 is TGTGCCAGCAGTTTAGGGTCCAGGGAGCCCCAGCATTTT.

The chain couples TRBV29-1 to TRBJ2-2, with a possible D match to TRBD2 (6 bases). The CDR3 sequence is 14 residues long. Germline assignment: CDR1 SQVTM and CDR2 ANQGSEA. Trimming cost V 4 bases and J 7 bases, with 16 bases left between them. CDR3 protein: CSVVLREKGGELFF. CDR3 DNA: TGCAGCGTTGTCCTGCGGGAAAAGGGCGGGGAGCTGTTTTTT.

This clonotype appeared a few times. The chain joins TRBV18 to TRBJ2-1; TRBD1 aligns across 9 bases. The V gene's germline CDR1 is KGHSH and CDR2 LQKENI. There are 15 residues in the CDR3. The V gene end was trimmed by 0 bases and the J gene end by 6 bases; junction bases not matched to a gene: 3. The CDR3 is CASSPPSTGGNEQFF. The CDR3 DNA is TGTGCCAGCTCACCACCGTCGACAGGGGGCAATGAGCAGTTCTTC. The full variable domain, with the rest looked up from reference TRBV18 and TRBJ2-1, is NAGVMQNPRHLVRRRGQEARLRCSPMKGHSHVYWYRQLPEEGLKFMVYLQKENIIDESGMPKERFSAEFPKEGPSILRIQQVVRGDSAAYFCASSPPSTGGNEQFFGPGTRLTVL.

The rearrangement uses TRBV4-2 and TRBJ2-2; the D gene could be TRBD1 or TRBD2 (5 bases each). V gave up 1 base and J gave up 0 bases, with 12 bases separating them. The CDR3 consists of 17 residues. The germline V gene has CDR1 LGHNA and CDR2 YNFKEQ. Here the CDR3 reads CASSQGWGPANTGELFF. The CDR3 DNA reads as TGTGCCAGCAGCCAAGGGTGGGGACCCGCGAACACCGGGGAGCTGTTTTTT.

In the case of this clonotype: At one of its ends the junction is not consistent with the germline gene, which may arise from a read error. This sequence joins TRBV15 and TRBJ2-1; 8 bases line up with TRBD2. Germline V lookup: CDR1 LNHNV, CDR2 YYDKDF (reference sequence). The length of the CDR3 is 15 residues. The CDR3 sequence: CTTSREGLAFNEQFF. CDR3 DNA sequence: TGTACCACCAGCAGAGAAGGACTAGCTTTCAATGAGCAGTTCTTC.

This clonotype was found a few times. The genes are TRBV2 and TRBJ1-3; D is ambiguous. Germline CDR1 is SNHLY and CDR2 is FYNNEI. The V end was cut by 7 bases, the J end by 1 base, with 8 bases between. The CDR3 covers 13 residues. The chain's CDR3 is CASKFGSGNTIYF. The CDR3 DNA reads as TGTGCCAGCAAGTTCGGGTCTGGAAACACCATATATTTT.

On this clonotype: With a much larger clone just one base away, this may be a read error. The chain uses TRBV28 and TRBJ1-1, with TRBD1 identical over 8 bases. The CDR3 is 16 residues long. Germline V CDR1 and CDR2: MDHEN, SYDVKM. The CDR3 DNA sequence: TGTGCCAGCAGTTTCAGACAGGGGAGCGGGAACACTGAAGCTTCCTTT. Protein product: CASSFRQGSGNTEASF.

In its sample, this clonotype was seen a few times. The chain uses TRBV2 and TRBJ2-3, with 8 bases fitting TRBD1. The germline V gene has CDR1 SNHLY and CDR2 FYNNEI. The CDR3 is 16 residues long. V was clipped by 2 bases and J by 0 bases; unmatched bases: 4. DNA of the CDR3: TGTGCCAGCAGTGAAAGTGGGACAGGTAGCACAGATACGCAGTATTTT. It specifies CASSESGTGSTDTQYF. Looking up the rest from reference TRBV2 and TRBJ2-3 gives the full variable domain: EPEVTQTPSHQVTQMGQEVILRCVPISNHLYFYWYRQILGQKVEFLVSFYNNEISEKSEIFDDQFSVERPDGSNFTLKIRSTKLEDSAMYFCASSESGTGSTDTQYFGPGTRLTVL.

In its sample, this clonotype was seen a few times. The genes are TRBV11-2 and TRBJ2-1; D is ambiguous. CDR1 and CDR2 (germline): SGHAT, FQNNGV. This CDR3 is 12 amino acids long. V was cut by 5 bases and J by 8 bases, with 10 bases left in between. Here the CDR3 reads CASSHGEHEQFF. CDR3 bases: TGTGCCAGCAGCCATGGGGAACATGAGCAGTTCTTC.